The source of this T cell receptor (beta chain) is a study of cytomegalovirus exposure and HLA in healthy donors listed by TCRdb under 2017. For context, the study as a whole: An earlier analysis of some 550 of the donors reported 250 to 300 Gb of sequence data and some 120 million unique TCR beta sequences from around 200 million T cells. About 280 gigabases of sequencing data and about 92 million unique TCR sequences made up an early release that covered nearly 650 HLA-typed donors. The genetic ancestry cluster associated with self-reported Caucasian donors included over 80% of the 300 to 450 genotyped donors. The study was designed to test whether signatures of past pathogen exposure could be identified by cataloging public T cell receptors. The study profiled the T cell repertoires of under 700 subjects by immunosequencing and related them to cytomegalovirus serostatus. Along with the approximately 620-subject first cohort, a separate validation cohort of around 110 different subjects was used. To predict cytomegalovirus infection status, the study brought together high-throughput TCR immunosequencing, statistical association of individual TCRs with disease status, and machine learning. To study patterns of TCR occurrence, a later analysis re-analyzed previously published TCR beta repertoires from 600 to 750 donors and added high-resolution HLA genotyping. Rather than drawing on any new phenotypic data, the later analysis identified candidate immune exposures from TCR beta sequences and the way those sequences occurred across donors. To decide whether each TCR beta V gene segment behaved as functional or pseudogenic, an earlier analysis of fewer than 750 of the donors relied on high-throughput TCR beta sequencing. Donor age, sex, ethnicity and CMV serostatus were compiled together with the repertoire data. A later genetic analysis took genome-wide SNP genotypes for about 65% of the 666 donors and used that subset as a discovery cohort. Every repertoire in the discovery cohort had been generated on one and the same sequencing platform. Both class I and class II loci were covered by HLA typing, at four-digit resolution. The number of donors typed differed by locus, with about 629-630 for A, B, C, DRB1 and DQB1, 522 for DQA1, nearly 610 for DPA1, and over 400 for DPB1. Roughly five DR-DQ haplotypes were handled as single units for association and clustering, since linkage in the cohort was strong. Across about 380 genotyped donors of the cohort, an average of about 240,000 unique TCR beta nucleotide sequences per donor were sequenced, and roughly 20% of those sequences were non-productive.

The paper as a whole reports these results and caveats: Roughly uniform sequencing depth across donors was assumed in presence/absence analyses, although this assumption may not hold. Several of the top co-occurrence clusters appeared to be linked to parvovirus B19, influenza, CMV and Epstein-Barr virus, according to a later analysis. Most TCR sequences were seen in very few donors, while some public TCRs were found in many individuals. When HLA alleles, especially DR and DQ, strongly co-occurred, attributing TCR associations to individual alleles was difficult. The 87-base-pair reads could not distinguish some IMGT-functional V segments, including TRBV6-2 and TRBV6-3, so those segments were excluded. The authors suggested that the approach could potentially be generalized to other disease states and immunological phenotypes. A cluster of highly shared sequence variants was judged likely to represent a technical artifact of the sequencing pipeline. Three of the identified cytomegalovirus-associated TCR beta chains were confirmed in vitro to be specific for cytomegalovirus antigens. An association between a missense DCLRE1C variant and V-gene and J-gene trimming of TCR beta chains was found in a later genetic analysis and replicated in an independent cohort. In a later analysis, the rate of TCR association differed among HLA loci, with DRB1 alleles having the most associated TCRs and HLA-C alleles having the fewest. The classifier was reported to diagnose cytomegalovirus status with high specificity and sensitivity in both the original cohort and the validation cohort. The study listed over 150 TCR beta chains as associated with cytomegalovirus. This cohort had only TCR beta chains sequenced, and the lack of alpha or paired-chain data limited which features could be detected. Correlated functional status among segregating V segments might be attributable to linkage disequilibrium, but an unknown experimental factor could not be ruled out. The earlier analysis of about 600 of the donors excluded roughly 17 rarely observed V segments, including chromosome 9 orphons, because counts were too low. A further reported finding was that TCR beta sequences accurately predicted the HLA-A and HLA-B alleles for most subjects in the first cohort. A later analysis found that HLA-associated TCR beta chains were more clonally expanded and had lower generation probabilities than equally common non-associated chains. A later analysis found that most CMV-associated TCR beta chains appeared HLA-restricted, with HLA associations seemingly driven largely by CMV exposure. In a later genetic analysis, fewer N-insertions in productive TCRs were reported among donors in an Asian-associated ancestry cluster than the 666-donor mean. Because some donors lacked HLA typing at each locus, the association tests relied only on the typed subset. A later analysis associated about 17,000 TCR beta sequences with specific HLA alleles at a false discovery rate of 0.05. Broadly in line with IMGT annotations, most TCR beta V segments showed up in productive rearrangements about 87% or about 30% of the time in an earlier analysis of a few hundred of the donors. For the cohort, immune exposure information was limited to CMV serostatus.

The library was made by the immunoSEQ multiplex PCR assay. For the multiplex PCR, a mixture combining 60 forward primers for TCR Vbeta segments and 13 reverse primers for TCR Jbeta segments was used. A multiplex PCR assay on genomic DNA amplified the CDR3 region of rearranged TCR beta genes. The amplified TCR beta libraries were sequenced on the Illumina HiSeq System as 87-base-pair reads. Under the source paper's analysis protocol: In a later analysis, about 80 million unique TCR beta chains were counted across the approximately 640 repertoires, and around 10 million of these chains were shared by at least two donors. A nearest-neighbor algorithm error-corrected the raw reads and collapsed the reads into unique sequences, merging closely related sequences to remove PCR and sequencing errors. To assign V, D and J gene segments, CDR3 sequences were aligned to IMGT reference sequences. Each retained sequence needed at least a six-nucleotide match to both a V gene segment and a J gene segment. A rearrangement counted as productive if the CDR3 had no stop codons and remained in frame with V and J, and every other rearrangement counted as non-productive. CDR3 was defined according to IMGT convention as the region running from the second conserved V-encoded cysteine to the conserved J-encoded phenylalanine. The earlier analysis of around 640 of the donors excluded sequences that lacked an unambiguous match to a single V gene segment. An earlier analysis of roughly 590 of the donors called V segments functional above 56.7% productive rearrangements and segregating when the between-donor standard deviation exceeded 5%. To diagnose cytomegalovirus status from the catalog of TCR beta chain sequences, a statistical classification framework was built. V and J gene assignment, in a later analysis, came from comparing TCR nucleotide sequences with IMGT/GENE-DB human TR gene sequences. The TCRdist pipeline was used in a later analysis to assign CDR3 sequences and most-parsimonious VDJ recombination scenarios. In a later analysis, each TCR beta chain was defined by its CDR3 amino acid sequence together with its V-gene family, and reads without a unique V-gene family were excluded. A later analysis removed 500 to 650 highly shared, low-generation-probability nucleotide sequences to deal with suspected cross-contamination and a sequencing artifact. In a later analysis, a clonal expansion index for each public chain was calculated from normalized within-repertoire ranks of inferred template counts. In a later analysis, generation probabilities were computed with a VDJ recombination model fitted to out-of-frame rearrangements, and the resulting probabilities were checked against IGoR. In a later analysis, TCR-TCR, TCR-HLA and TCR-CMV co-occurrence was scored with hypergeometric tests, and a repertoire-size bias correction was applied to TCR pairs. In a later analysis, false discovery rates were estimated by permuting HLA or CMV assignments 20 times. A later analysis grouped co-occurring TCRs with DBSCAN, adding TCRdist sequence similarity when clustering within HLA-allele-positive subsets. For co-occurrence clustering, repertoires with fewer than 30,000 or more than 120,000 public chains were excluded, along with a handful of repertoires with anomalous nucleotide sharing. Entries here come from immuneACCESS through TCRdb and include only in-frame sequences with V and J called. Some clones fail to appear in such tables; in the studies checked, an unresolved V gene covers under half of the shortfall, and the cause of the remainder is unknown. V and J calls and clone size follow that table, whereas D and trimming were derived from the DNA. This sample has just over 150,000 clones in its table, and around 80% of those were observed once. The top ten clonotypes cover nearly 6.5% of the sample.

The cohort was made up of 666 healthy bone marrow donors. All cohort members were sampled while nominally healthy, although unrecorded immune exposures were likely present. The donor tested CMV seropositive, placing the donor among the approximately 290 seropositive members of the cohort. Each donor provided a peripheral blood sample, and peripheral blood mononuclear cells were used for TCR beta sequencing. Genomic DNA was extracted from the blood cell samples with the Qiagen DNeasy Blood Extraction Kit. The germline V gene supplies CDR1 SNHLY and CDR2 FYNNEI. From V the trimming removes 6 bases and from J it removes 4 bases, while the gene matches leave 5 bases of the junction unaccounted for. The CDR3 runs 14 amino acids, cysteine and phenylalanine included. Only the CDR3 DNA stays, 42 bases, in frame from base 1. In regard to this clone: Its recognized antigen is unknown. There are no base qualities to consult, and no much larger clone falls within one base.

This sequence was found in a man over 45 in good health and CMV-seropositive. What was sequenced was PBMCs. The chain joins TRBV2 to TRBJ1-4, with 7 central nucleotides matching TRBD1. The bases read TGTGCCAGCAGACACAGGGGAATTAATGAAAAACTGTTTTTT. The resulting protein is CASRHRGINEKLFF. The reference TRBV2 and TRBJ1-4 proteins fill in what lies around the CDR3, so the full variable domain reads EPEVTQTPSHQVTQMGQEVILRCVPISNHLYFYWYRQILGQKVEFLVSFYNNEISEKSEIFDDQFSVERPDGSNFTLKIRSTKLEDSAMYFCASRHRGINEKLFFGSGTQLSVL.